A single sample gave rise to the 30 T cell receptor beta chains below, sequenced in a study of monozygotic twins with inflammatory bowel disease. TCRdb reprocessed the 5' RACE reads and reports one entry per CDR3 protein, with no DNA. The sample spans about 160,000 distinct CDR3 sequences; the ten largest clones claim approximately 3%. The specimen was blood. These receptors originate from a human donor with ulcerative colitis or Crohn's disease, or a healthy co-twin of an affected twin (not recorded which).

The CDR3 loop reads CSANKREPPKTGELFF. The chain recombines TRBV20-1 with TRBJ2-2; the TRBD2 assignment by TCRdb is unverifiable without DNA. The CDR3 contains 16 residues. Germline V gives CDR1 DFQATT, CDR2 SNEGSKA (reference sequence).

The rearrangement links TRBV28 to TRBJ2-2; TCRdb gives TRBD1 as the D gene, but with no DNA this cannot be confirmed. This CDR3 is built from 15 residues. Per the germline V gene, CDR1 is MDHEN and CDR2 is SYDVKM. The CDR3 loop is CASRNRRQNTGELFF.

The chain uses TRBV6-5 and TRBJ1-5. This CDR3 comprises 12 residues. The germline V gene has CDR1 MNHEY and CDR2 SVGAGI. This CDR3 reads CASGRGNQPQHF.

V usage is TRBV9 and J usage is TRBJ1-1. The CDR3 is 13 residues long. The germline V gene has CDR1 SGDLS and CDR2 YYNGEE. CDR3 residues: CASSGQPYTEAFF.

The V gene is TRBV5-6, the J gene TRBJ2-5. Germline V gene data show CDR1 as SGHDT and CDR2 as YYEEEE. CDR3 length equals 14 residues. CDR3 region: CASSGWSTQETQYF.

The V and J genes are TRBV11-2 and TRBJ2-1; absent DNA, TCRdb's TRBD2 call cannot be checked. The germline V gene encodes CDR1 SGHAT and CDR2 FQNNGV. The CDR3 runs 18 residues. CDR3 sequence reads: CASSRTITGTRSYNEQFF. Variable domain in full (rest from reference TRBV11-2 and TRBJ2-1): EAGVAQSPRYKIIEKRQSVAFWCNPISGHATLYWYQQILGQGPKLLIQFQNNGVVDDSQLPKDRFSAERLKGVDSTLKIQPAKLEDSAVYLCASSRTITGTRSYNEQFFGPGTRLTVL.

The chain has TRBV7-9 and TRBJ2-2; TCRdb outputs TRBD1, but without DNA this stays unchecked. Germline V gene data show CDR1 as SEHNR and CDR2 as FQNEAQ (reference sequence). The CDR3 has 14 residues. CDR3 residues: CARGTDTNTGELFF.

This rearrangement joins TRBV2 to TRBJ2-7; TCRdb's D call, TRBD1, is unchecked because there is no DNA. The CDR3 length is 13 residues. Germline V gives CDR1 SNHLY, CDR2 FYNNEI. The CDR3 spells CASRPQRGNEQYF.

The genes are TRBV7-2 and TRBJ1-6. This CDR3 is built from 15 residues. Germline loops: CDR1 SGHTA, CDR2 FQGNSA. This CDR3 is CASSPRSSDNSPLHF.

The chain uses TRBV20-1 and TRBJ2-1; no DNA is available, so the TRBD2 call from TCRdb remains unchecked. The CDR3 extends over 15 amino acids. Germline V gene sequence: CDR1 DFQATT, CDR2 SNEGSKA (reference sequence). The CDR3 protein is CSAREGLAGVAEQFF.

V gene TRBV10-2 combines with J gene TRBJ1-1; TCRdb gives TRBD1 as the D gene, but with no DNA this cannot be confirmed. The CDR3 length is 12 residues. Germline V CDR1 and CDR2: WSHSY, SAAADI. The chain's CDR3 is CASTGANTEAFF.

V gene TRBV5-4 combines with J gene TRBJ2-5; TCRdb gives TRBD1 as the D gene, but with no DNA this cannot be confirmed. In germline, CDR1 is SGHNT, CDR2 YYREEE (reference sequence). This CDR3 is 15 amino acids long. CDR3 loop: CASSSLTGSGKTQYF.

This chain joins TRBV20-1 and TRBJ1-1; TCRdb's D call of TRBD1 is untestable without DNA. The CDR3 consists of 13 residues. Germline CDR1 DFQATT, CDR2 SNEGSKA (reference sequence). CDR3 amino acids: CSARGRQGAEAFF.

The V gene is TRBV6-5, the J gene TRBJ2-2. CDR1 MNHEY and CDR2 SVGAGI come from the germline V gene. This CDR3 is 15 amino acids long. CDR3 region: CASSYSGSGTGELFF.

The CDR3 loop reads CASSLVGRGYTF. The chain uses TRBV11-2 and TRBJ1-2. The CDR3 loop spans 12 amino acids. Germline CDR1 reads SGHAT; CDR2 reads FQNNGV.

CDR3 sequence: CASSQPGTGEKETQYF. J is TRBJ2-5 and V is TRBV4-2; TCRdb's D call of TRBD1 is untestable without DNA. The CDR3 runs 16 residues. The germline CDR1 and CDR2 sequences are LGHNA and YNFKEQ.

CDR3 region: CASTPNPMGTEQFF. The chain has TRBV11-2 and TRBJ2-1; TCRdb gives TRBD1 as the D gene, but with no DNA this cannot be confirmed. The CDR3 length is 14 residues. In germline, CDR1 is SGHAT, CDR2 FQNNGV.

V usage is TRBV20-1 and J usage is TRBJ2-7; the TCRdb call, TRBD2, lacks DNA for checking. The CDR3 is 15 amino acids. Germline CDR1 is DFQATT and CDR2 is SNEGSKA (reference sequence). CDR3: CSARGDGTSGYEQYF.

The V gene is TRBV5-1, the J gene TRBJ1-1. The CDR3 extends over 15 amino acids. Germline CDR1 and CDR2: SGHRS and YFSETQ. The CDR3 loop is CASSLGREVGTEAFF.

This chain connects TRBV7-9 to TRBJ1-2; TCRdb proposes TRBD1, but this gene call is untestable without DNA. This CDR3 contains 14 residues. The germline CDR1 and CDR2 sequences are SEHNR and FQNEAQ (reference sequence). The chain's CDR3 is CASSLGGVNYGYTF.

The chain has TRBV28 and TRBJ2-1. The CDR3 runs 15 residues. Germline V lookup: CDR1 MDHEN, CDR2 SYDVKM. This CDR3 reads CASSRWGDSYNEQFF. Full variable domain (rest looked up from reference TRBV28 and TRBJ2-1): DVKVTQSSRYLVKRTGEKVFLECVQDMDHENMFWYRQDPGLGLRLIYFSYDVKMKEKGDIPEGYSVSREKKERFSLILESASTNQTSMYLCASSRWGDSYNEQFFGPGTRLTVL.

The rearrangement uses TRBV20-1 and TRBJ2-7; checking the TCRdb D call of TRBD1 is not possible without DNA. Germline lookup yields CDR1 DFQATT and CDR2 SNEGSKA (reference sequence). The CDR3 is 14 residues long. CDR3 amino acids: CSALDRLKTYEQYF.

J is TRBJ1-2 and V is TRBV27. The CDR3 runs 17 residues. CDR1 and CDR2 (germline): MNHEY, SMNVEV (reference sequence). This chain's CDR3 is CASTLTIGTAYNYGYTF.

The chain employs TRBV7-2 and TRBJ2-1; as DNA is missing, the TRBD1 call by TCRdb cannot be tested. Germline assignment: CDR1 SGHTA and CDR2 FQGNSA. The CDR3 is made up of 15 amino acids. CDR3 sequence reads: CASSPRGATYNEQFF. Full variable domain (missing parts from reference TRBV7-2 and TRBJ2-1): GAGVSQSPSNKVTEKGKDVELRCDPISGHTALYWYRQSLGQGLEFLIYFQGNSAPDKSGLPSDRFSAERTGGSVSTLTIQRTQQEDSAVYLCASSPRGATYNEQFFGPGTRLTVL.

The V and J genes are TRBV18 and TRBJ2-1; the D call from TCRdb, TRBD2, cannot be confirmed without DNA. Germline assignment: CDR1 KGHSH and CDR2 LQKENI. The length of the CDR3 is 17 residues. The CDR3 sequence: CASSPPVSLAGRNEQFF. The full variable domain, completed using reference TRBV18 and TRBJ2-1, is NAGVMQNPRHLVRRRGQEARLRCSPMKGHSHVYWYRQLPEEGLKFMVYLQKENIIDESGMPKERFSAEFPKEGPSILRIQQVVRGDSAAYFCASSPPVSLAGRNEQFFGPGTRLTVL.

The V gene is TRBV4-3, the J gene TRBJ2-7; TCRdb's D call, TRBD1, is unchecked because there is no DNA. The germline gives CDR1 LGHNA, CDR2 YSLEER. The CDR3 is made up of 13 amino acids. The CDR3 loop is CASSQDGGGEQYF.

The genes are TRBV7-9 and TRBJ2-7; the TCRdb D gene call, TRBD1, has no DNA to confirm it. This CDR3 spans 14 amino acids. Germline V gives CDR1 SEHNR, CDR2 FQNEAQ (reference sequence). The CDR3 loop reads CASSGRGIDYEQYF.

The V gene is TRBV5-1, the J gene TRBJ2-5; the TCRdb D gene call, TRBD1, has no DNA to confirm it. The CDR3 is 17 amino acids. Germline assignment: CDR1 SGHRS and CDR2 YFSETQ. CDR3 residues: CASSLDLTGGLQETQYF.

The J gene is TRBJ2-6, the V gene TRBV9; the D call of TRBD1 rests on TCRdb alone, since no DNA is present to check it. Germline values: CDR1 SGDLS, CDR2 YYNGEE. The CDR3 contains 19 residues. The CDR3 sequence: CASSAKRDIPAAGANVLTF.

This chain connects TRBV5-1 to TRBJ2-2. CDR1 and CDR2 from the germline V gene are SGHRS and YFSETQ. CDR3 length equals 13 residues. CDR3 protein: CASSIDNTGELFF.